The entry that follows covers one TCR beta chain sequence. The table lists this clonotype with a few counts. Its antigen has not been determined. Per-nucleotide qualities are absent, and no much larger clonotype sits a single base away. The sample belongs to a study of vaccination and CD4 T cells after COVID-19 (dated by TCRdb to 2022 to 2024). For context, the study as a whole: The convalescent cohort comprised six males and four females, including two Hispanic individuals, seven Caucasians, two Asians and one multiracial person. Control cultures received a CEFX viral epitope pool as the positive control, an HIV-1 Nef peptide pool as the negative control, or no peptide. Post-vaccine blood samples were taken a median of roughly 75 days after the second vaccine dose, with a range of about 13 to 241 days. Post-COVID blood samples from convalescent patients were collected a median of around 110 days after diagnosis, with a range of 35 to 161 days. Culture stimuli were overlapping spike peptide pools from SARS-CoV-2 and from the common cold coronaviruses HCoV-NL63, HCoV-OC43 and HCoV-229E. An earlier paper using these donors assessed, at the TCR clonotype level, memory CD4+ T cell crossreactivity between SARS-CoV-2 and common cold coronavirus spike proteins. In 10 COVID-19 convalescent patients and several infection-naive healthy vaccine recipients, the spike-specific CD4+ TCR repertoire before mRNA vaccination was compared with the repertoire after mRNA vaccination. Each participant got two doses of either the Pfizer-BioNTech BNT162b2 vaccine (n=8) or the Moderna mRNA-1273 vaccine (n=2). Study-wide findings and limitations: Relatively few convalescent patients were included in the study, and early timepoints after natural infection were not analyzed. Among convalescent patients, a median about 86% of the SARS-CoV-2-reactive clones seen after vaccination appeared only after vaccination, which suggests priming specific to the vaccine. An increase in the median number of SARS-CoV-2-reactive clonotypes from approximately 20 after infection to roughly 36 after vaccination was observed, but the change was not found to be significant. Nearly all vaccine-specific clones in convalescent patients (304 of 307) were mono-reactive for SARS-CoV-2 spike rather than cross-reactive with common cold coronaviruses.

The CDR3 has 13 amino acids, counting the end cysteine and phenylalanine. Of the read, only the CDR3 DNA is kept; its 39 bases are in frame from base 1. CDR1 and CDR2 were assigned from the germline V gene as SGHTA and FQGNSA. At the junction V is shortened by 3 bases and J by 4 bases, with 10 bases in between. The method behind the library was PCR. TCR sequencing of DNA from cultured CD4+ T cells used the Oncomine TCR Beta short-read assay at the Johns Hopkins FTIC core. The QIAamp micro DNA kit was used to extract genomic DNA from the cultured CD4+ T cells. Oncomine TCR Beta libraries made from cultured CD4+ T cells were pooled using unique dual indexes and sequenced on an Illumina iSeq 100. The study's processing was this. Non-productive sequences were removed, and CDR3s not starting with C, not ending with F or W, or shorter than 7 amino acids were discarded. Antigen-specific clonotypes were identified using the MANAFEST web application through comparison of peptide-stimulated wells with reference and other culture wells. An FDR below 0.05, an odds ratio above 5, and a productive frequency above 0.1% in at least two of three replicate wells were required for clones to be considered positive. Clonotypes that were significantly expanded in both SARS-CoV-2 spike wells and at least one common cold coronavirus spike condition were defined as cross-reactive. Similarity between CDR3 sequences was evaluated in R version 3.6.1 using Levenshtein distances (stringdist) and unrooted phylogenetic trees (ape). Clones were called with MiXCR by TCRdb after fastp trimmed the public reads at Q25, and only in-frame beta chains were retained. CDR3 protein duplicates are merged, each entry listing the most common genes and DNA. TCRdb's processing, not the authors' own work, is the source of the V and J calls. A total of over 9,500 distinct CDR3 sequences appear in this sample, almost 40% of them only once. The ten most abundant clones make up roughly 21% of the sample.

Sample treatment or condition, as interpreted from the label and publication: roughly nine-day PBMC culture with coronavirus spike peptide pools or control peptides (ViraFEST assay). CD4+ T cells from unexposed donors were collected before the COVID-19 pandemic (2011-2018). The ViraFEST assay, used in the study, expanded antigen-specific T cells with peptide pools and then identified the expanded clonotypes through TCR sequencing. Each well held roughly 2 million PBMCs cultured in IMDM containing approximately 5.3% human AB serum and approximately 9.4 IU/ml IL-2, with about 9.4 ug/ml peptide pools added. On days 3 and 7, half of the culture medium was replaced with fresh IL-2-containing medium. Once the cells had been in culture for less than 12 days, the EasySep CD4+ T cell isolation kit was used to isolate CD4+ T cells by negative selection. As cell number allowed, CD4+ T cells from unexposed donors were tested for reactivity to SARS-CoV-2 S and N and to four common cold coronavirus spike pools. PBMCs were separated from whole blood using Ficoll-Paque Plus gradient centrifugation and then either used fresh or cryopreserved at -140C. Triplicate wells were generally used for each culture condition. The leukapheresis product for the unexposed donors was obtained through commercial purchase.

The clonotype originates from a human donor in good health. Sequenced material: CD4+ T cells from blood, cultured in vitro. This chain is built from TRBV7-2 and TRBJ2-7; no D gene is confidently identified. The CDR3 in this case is CASSLARQYEQYF. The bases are TGTGCCAGCAGCTTGGCCCGGCAGTACGAGCAGTACTTC. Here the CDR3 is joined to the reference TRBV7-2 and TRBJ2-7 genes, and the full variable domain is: GAGVSQSPSNKVTEKGKDVELRCDPISGHTALYWYRQSLGQGLEFLIYFQGNSAPDKSGLPSDRFSAERTGGSVSTLTIQRTQQEDSAVYLCASSLARQYEQYFGPGTRLTVT.